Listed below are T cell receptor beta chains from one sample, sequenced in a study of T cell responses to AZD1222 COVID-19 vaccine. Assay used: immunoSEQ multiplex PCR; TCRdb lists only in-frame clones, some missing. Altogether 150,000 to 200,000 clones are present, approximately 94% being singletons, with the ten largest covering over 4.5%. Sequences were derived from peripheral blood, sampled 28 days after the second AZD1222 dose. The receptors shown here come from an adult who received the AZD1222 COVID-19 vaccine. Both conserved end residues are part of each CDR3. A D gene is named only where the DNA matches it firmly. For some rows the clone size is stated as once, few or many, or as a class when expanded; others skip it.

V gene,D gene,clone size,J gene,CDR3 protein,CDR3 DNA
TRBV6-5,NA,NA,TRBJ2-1,CASSYSIRGDEQFF,TGTGCCAGCAGTTACTCGATACGCGGCGATGAGCAGTTCTTC
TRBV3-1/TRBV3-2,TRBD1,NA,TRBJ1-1,CASSLFGTVNTEAFF,TGTGCCAGCAGCCTGTTTGGGACAGTGAACACTGAAGCTTTCTTT
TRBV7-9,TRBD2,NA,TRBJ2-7,CASSLVLAGESEQYF,TGTGCCAGCAGCTTAGTCTTAGCGGGAGAGAGCGAGCAGTACTTC
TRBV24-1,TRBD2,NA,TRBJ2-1,CATSEGLAGGPTWDEQFF,TGTGCCACCAGTGAGGGACTAGCGGGAGGGCCGACTTGGGATGAGCAGTTCTTC
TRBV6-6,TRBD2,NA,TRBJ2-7,CASSREPSYGTNPYEQYF,TGTGCCAGCAGCCGAGAGCCCTCGTACGGGACTAACCCATACGAGCAGTACTTC
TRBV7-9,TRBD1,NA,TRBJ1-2,CASRTDRANYGYTF,TGTGCCAGCAGGACGGACAGGGCTAACTATGGCTACACCTTC
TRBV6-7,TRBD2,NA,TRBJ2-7,CASSHWTSGWEQYF,TGTGCCAGCAGTCACTGGACTAGCGGGTGGGAGCAGTACTTC
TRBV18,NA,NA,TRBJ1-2,CASSPGSSNYGYTF,TGTGCCAGCTCACCGGGCAGCAGTAACTATGGCTACACCTTC
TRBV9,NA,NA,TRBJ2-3,CASSVDGDRDTQYF,TGTGCCAGCAGCGTAGACGGGGATCGAGATACGCAGTATTTT
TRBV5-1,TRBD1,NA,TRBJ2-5,CASSIRDSKETQYF,TGCGCCAGCAGCATACGGGACAGTAAAGAGACCCAGTACTTC
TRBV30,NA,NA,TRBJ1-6,CAWSARGTNYNSPLHF,TGTGCCTGGAGTGCCCGAGGGACAAACTATAATTCACCCCTCCACTTT
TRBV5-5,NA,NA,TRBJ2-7,CASSFPTPTYEQYF,TGTGCCAGCAGCTTCCCTACGCCAACCTACGAGCAGTACTTC
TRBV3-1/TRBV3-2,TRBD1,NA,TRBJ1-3,CASSSYETGGGNTIYF,TGTGCCAGCAGCTCTTACGAGACAGGGGGAGGAAACACCATATATTTT
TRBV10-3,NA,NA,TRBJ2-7,CAISDELATEQYF,TGTGCCATCAGTGATGAACTAGCCACCGAGCAGTACTTC
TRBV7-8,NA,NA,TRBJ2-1,CASSLASRGEQFF,TGTGCCAGCAGCTTAGCCAGCAGGGGTGAGCAGTTCTTC
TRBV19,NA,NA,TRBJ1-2,CASSTGRGLYGYTF,TGTGCCAGTAGTACGGGCAGGGGACTTTATGGCTACACCTTC
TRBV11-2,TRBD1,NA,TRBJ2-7,CASSRQGGSSYEQYF,TGTGCCAGCAGCCGACAGGGGGGGAGCTCCTACGAGCAGTACTTC
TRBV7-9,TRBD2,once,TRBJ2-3,CASSLGLSGDRTDTQYF,TGTGCCAGCAGCTTAGGTCTTAGCGGGGACCGCACAGATACGCAGTATTTT
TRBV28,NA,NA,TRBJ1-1,CASSYGGAMGTEAFF,TGTGCCAGCAGTTACGGGGGGGCGATGGGGACTGAAGCTTTCTTT
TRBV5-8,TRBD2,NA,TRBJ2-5,CASSLAGGAKETQYF,TGTGCCAGCAGCTTGGCGGGAGGGGCTAAAGAGACCCAGTACTTC
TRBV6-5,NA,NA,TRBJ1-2,CASSKDISVYGYTF,TGTGCCAGCAGCAAAGATATATCCGTTTATGGCTACACCTTC
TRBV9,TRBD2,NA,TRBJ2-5,CASSVGLAAQETQYF,TGTGCCAGCAGCGTAGGACTAGCGGCCCAAGAGACCCAGTACTTC
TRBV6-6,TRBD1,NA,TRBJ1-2,CASSWGDRENGYTF,TGTGCCAGCAGTTGGGGGGACAGGGAGAATGGCTACACCTTC
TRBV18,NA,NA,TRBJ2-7,CASSPPRGRAYEQYF,TGTGCCAGCTCACCTCCTCGAGGCAGAGCCTACGAGCAGTACTTC
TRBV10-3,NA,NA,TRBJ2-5,CAISRGGPQETQYF,TGTGCCATCAGCAGGGGGGGTCCGCAAGAGACCCAGTACTTC
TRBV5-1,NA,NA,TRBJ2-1,CASSSQTISSYNEQFF,TGCGCCAGCAGCTCCCAGACCATTAGCTCCTACAATGAGCAGTTCTTC
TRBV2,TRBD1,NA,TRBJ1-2,CASGDRGRGYGYTF,TGTGCCAGCGGTGACAGGGGGCGCGGCTATGGCTACACCTTC
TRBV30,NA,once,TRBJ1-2,CACNRADYGYTF,TGTGCCTGTAACAGGGCCGACTATGGCTACACCTTC
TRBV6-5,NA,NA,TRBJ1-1,CASRSDTSNTEAFF,TGTGCCAGCAGATCGGACACCTCGAACACTGAAGCTTTCTTT
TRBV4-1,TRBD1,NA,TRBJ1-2,CASSQAGTGVTNYGYTF,TGCGCCAGCAGCCAAGCCGGGACAGGTGTAACTAACTATGGCTACACCTTC
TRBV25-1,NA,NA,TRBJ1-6,CASSVTGSPLHF,TGTGCCAGCAGTGTAACAGGCTCACCCCTCCACTTT
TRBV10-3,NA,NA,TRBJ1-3,CAILAGSTGNTIYF,TGTGCCATCCTGGCAGGATCAACTGGAAACACCATATATTTT
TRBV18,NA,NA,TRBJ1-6,CASSPKEAQEFYNSPLHF,TGTGCCAGCTCACCAAAGGAGGCACAAGAATTTTATAATTCACCCCTCCACTTT
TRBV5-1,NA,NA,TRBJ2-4,CASSLDLTKNIQYF,TGCGCCAGCAGCTTGGATCTTACCAAAAACATTCAGTACTTC
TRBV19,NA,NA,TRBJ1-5,CASGLAGEQPQHF,TGTGCCAGTGGACTTGCCGGTGAGCAGCCCCAGCATTTT
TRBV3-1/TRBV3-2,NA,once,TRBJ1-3,CASSIWDPLHARNTIYF,TGTGCCAGCAGCATTTGGGATCCTTTACACGCACGAAACACCATATATTTT
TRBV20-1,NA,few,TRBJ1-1,CSARRGAEAFF,TGCAGTGCTAGGAGGGGGGCTGAAGCTTTCTTT
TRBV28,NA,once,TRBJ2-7,CASSSSSVYEQYF,TGTGCCAGCAGTTCTAGTTCTGTCTACGAGCAGTACTTC
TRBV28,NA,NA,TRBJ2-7,CATHRHASYEQYF,TGTGCCACCCACAGACACGCTTCCTACGAGCAGTACTTC
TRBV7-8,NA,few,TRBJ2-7,CASGSEQYF,TGTGCCAGCGGTTCCGAGCAGTACTTC
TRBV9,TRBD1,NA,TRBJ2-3,CASSPRDRGSADTQYF,TGTGCCAGCAGCCCCAGGGACAGGGGTTCGGCAGATACGCAGTATTTT
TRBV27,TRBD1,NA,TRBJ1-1,CASSFLQGGPFMNTEAFF,TGTGCCAGCAGTTTTTTACAGGGGGGGCCTTTCATGAACACTGAAGCTTTCTTT
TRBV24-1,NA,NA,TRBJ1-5,CATSDPLANQPQHF,TGTGCCACCAGTGATCCCCTGGCGAATCAGCCCCAGCATTTT
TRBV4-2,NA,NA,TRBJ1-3,CASSDRASRMSGNTIYF,TGTGCCAGCAGCGACCGGGCCTCCAGGATGTCTGGAAACACCATATATTTT
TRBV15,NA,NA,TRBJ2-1,CATSSGTGSYNEQFF,TGTGCCACCAGCAGTGGGACCGGCTCCTACAATGAGCAGTTCTTC
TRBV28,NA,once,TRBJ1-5,CASSRGQGQHF,TGTGCCAGCAGCCGCGGGCAGGGCCAGCATTTT
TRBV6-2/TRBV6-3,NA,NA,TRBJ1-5,CASSYMEYQPQHF,TGTGCCAGCAGTTATATGGAGTATCAGCCCCAGCATTTT
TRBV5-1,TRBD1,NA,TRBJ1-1,CASSLGPRDRGTEAFF,TGCGCCAGCAGCTTGGGACCCCGGGACAGGGGGACTGAAGCTTTCTTT
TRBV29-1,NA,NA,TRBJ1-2,CSSRTGGGPNYGYTF,TGCAGCTCAAGGACTGGTGGGGGGCCAAACTATGGCTACACCTTC
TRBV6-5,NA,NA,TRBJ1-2,CASRAGRANGYTF,TGTGCCAGCAGGGCGGGAAGGGCAAATGGCTACACCTTC
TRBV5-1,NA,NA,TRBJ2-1,CASSWTWDEQFF,TGCGCCAGCAGCTGGACTTGGGATGAGCAGTTCTTC
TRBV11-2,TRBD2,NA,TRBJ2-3,CASSRGTSLDTQYF,TGTGCCAGCAGTCGCGGGACTAGTTTAGATACGCAGTATTTT
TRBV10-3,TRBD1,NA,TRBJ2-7,CAISRDRAPYEQYF,TGTGCCATCAGTCGCGACAGGGCCCCCTACGAGCAGTACTTC
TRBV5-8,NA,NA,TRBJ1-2,CASSLDRRMGYTF,TGTGCCAGCAGCTTGGATCGCCGGATGGGCTACACCTTC
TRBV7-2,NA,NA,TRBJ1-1,CASSSPPPAGGTEAFF,TGTGCCAGCAGCTCTCCCCCGCCGGCAGGAGGCACTGAAGCTTTCTTT